This entry lists 22 T cell receptor beta chains sequenced from one sample in a study of T cells in Graves' hyperthyroidism and ophthalmopathy. Researchers amplified the TCR beta CDR3 regions from RNA transcripts. The HTBI primer set served for first-round RT-PCR of the TCR CDR3. TCRdb re-derived calls from the multiplex PCR reads in MiXCR, one entry per CDR3 protein. The sample lists some 300,000 distinct CDR3 sequences, less than 20% occurring once. Sequencing was carried out using blood. These receptors all come from a man aged 50 to 59 with Graves' ophthalmopathy.

This clonotype was detected many times. This rearrangement joins TRBV5-1 to TRBJ1-6; 7 nucleotides align to TRBD1. This CDR3 has 14 residues. Losses at the gene ends were 5 bases for V and 10 bases for J; bases not matched to a gene: 9. In germline, CDR1 is SGHRS, CDR2 YFSETQ. The CDR3 region is CASRTGQDGSPLHF. CDR3 in DNA: TGCGCCAGCAGGACCGGACAGGACGGATCACCCCTCCACTTT.

The CDR3 region has the DNA TGTGCCAGCACCATGGGACAGGGCAATCAGCCCCAGCATTTT. It translates to CASTMGQGNQPQHF. The genes are TRBV2 and TRBJ1-5; TRBD1 agrees at 8 bases. The V gene's germline CDR1 is SNHLY and CDR2 FYNNEI. V shed 7 bases and J 2 bases; nucleotides not matched to a gene: 4. CDR3 length equals 14 residues.

The table lists this clonotype with a few counts. The CDR3 reads CASRRGSDNEQFF. The CDR3 DNA reads as TGTGCCAGCAGGAGGGGGAGCGACAATGAGCAGTTCTTC. The V and J genes are TRBV6-1 and TRBJ2-1; D is possibly TRBD1 (6 bases). Trimming removed 6 bases from V and 5 bases from J, with 11 bases in between. Germline V gene lookup returns CDR1 MNHNS and CDR2 SASEGT. This CDR3 is built from 13 residues.

This clonotype was seen a few times. The chain links TRBV9 to TRBJ2-2, with 11 bases aligning to TRBD2. The V and J ends lost 0 bases and 6 bases, in that order; junction bases with no gene match: 4. Germline-derived CDR1 and CDR2 are SGDLS and YYNGEE. There are 16 residues in the CDR3. DNA for the CDR3: TGTGCCAGCAGCGTAGAACTAGCGGGAGTGTCCGGGGAGCTGTTTTTT. This codes for CASSVELAGVSGELFF.

This clonotype came up a few times. The chain couples TRBV5-5 to TRBJ1-2; D may be TRBD1 (6 bases). Germline-derived CDR1 and CDR2 are SGHKS and YYEKEE (reference sequence). The CDR3 has 13 amino acids. Trimming removed 4 bases at V and 7 bases at J, with 14 bases between. The CDR3 loop is CASSQTGLGGYTF. In nucleotides, the CDR3 is TGTGCCAGCAGCCAGACAGGCTTGGGTGGCTACACCTTC.

This clonotype appeared many times. V is TRBV6-1 and J is TRBJ1-2, with unresolved D. Deletions cut 2 bases from V and 6 bases from J, with 13 bases between. This CDR3 is 14 amino acids long. CDR1 is MNHNS and CDR2 is SASEGT in the germline V gene. The CDR3 region is CASSETKEQDGYTF. The CDR3 nucleotides are TGTGCCAGCAGTGAAACGAAGGAGCAGGATGGCTACACCTTC.

In this sample, this clonotype turned up a few times. The gene calls are TRBV10-3 and TRBJ2-4; weak D call: TRBD2 (5 bases). The CDR3 totals 16 residues. V lost 0 bases to trimming and J lost 0 bases, with 9 bases between them. Germline CDR1 reads ENHRY; CDR2 reads SYGVKD. The CDR3 loop is CAISESHGLAKNIQYF. CDR3 nucleotides: TGTGCCATCAGTGAGTCGCACGGACTAGCCAAAAACATTCAGTACTTC.

This clonotype was recorded at least ten times. V and J are TRBV28 and TRBJ2-7, with 7 bases identical to TRBD2. The V gene end was trimmed by 5 bases and the J gene end by 4 bases; junction bases not matched to a gene: 14. Germline-derived CDR1 and CDR2 are MDHEN and SYDVKM. The CDR3 consists of 16 residues. The DNA for the CDR3 is TGTGCCAGCAGTCTATCACTTGGGGGGAGGGAATACGAGCAGTACTTC. Its protein is CASSLSLGGREYEQYF.

This chain joins TRBV27 and TRBJ2-4; D is ambiguous. Germline-derived CDR1 and CDR2 are MNHEY and SMNVEV (reference sequence). The CDR3 is 17 amino acids. Trimming removed 4 bases from V and 0 bases from J, with 16 bases in between. CDR3 residues: CASSSPPGRLAKNIQYF. In DNA, the CDR3 is TGTGCCAGCAGTTCCCCCCCGGGCCGACTAGCCAAAAACATTCAGTACTTC.

This clonotype was seen many times. The chain joins TRBV27 to TRBJ2-3, with TRBD2 as a possible D gene (6 bases). Germline V gene data show CDR1 as MNHEY and CDR2 as SMNVEV (reference sequence). The V end was cut by 7 bases, the J end by 0 bases, with 17 bases between. The CDR3 is 16 amino acids. DNA of the CDR3: TGTGCCAGCAACCCCGGGGGAGGACCGAGCACAGATACGCAGTATTTT. Translation gives CASNPGGGPSTDTQYF.

This clonotype was counted a few times. The chain is built from TRBV12-3 or TRBV12-4 and TRBJ2-5; D possibly corresponds to TRBD2 (6 bases). V shed 3 bases and J shed 3 bases, with 20 bases lying between them. There are 17 residues in the CDR3. As DNA, the CDR3 is TGTGCCAGCAGTTTTTCCCCTTGGGGTAGCGGAGAAGAGACCCAGTACTTC. Translating it yields CASSFSPWGSGEETQYF.

This clonotype was seen only a few times. The V gene is TRBV18, the J gene TRBJ2-2; weak D call: TRBD2 (6 bases). The germline V and J ends were trimmed by 3 bases and 5 bases, with 13 bases remaining between them. The CDR3 loop spans 15 amino acids. CDR1 KGHSH and CDR2 LQKENI come from the germline V gene. CDR3 protein: CASSPTPAGTGELFF. In DNA, the CDR3 is TGTGCCAGCTCACCGACTCCTGCGGGGACCGGGGAGCTGTTTTTT.

The chain uses TRBV5-1 and TRBJ1-2; 7 bases are shared with TRBD1. Germline values: CDR1 SGHRS, CDR2 YFSETQ. Trimming at V came to 4 bases and at J to 4 bases, leaving 10 bases not matched to a gene. This CDR3 comprises 15 residues. The DNA for the CDR3 is TGCGCCAGCAGCCCTTCCCCGGGACAGATCTATGGCTACACCTTC. It is translated as CASSPSPGQIYGYTF. Complete variable domain (other parts from reference TRBV5-1 and TRBJ1-2): KAGVTQTPRYLIKTRGQQVTLSCSPISGHRSVSWYQQTPGQGLQFLFEYFSETQRNKGNFPGRFSGRQFSNSRSEMNVSTLELGDSALYLCASSPSPGQIYGYTFGSGTRLTVV.

V usage is TRBV27 and J usage is TRBJ2-1, with D tentatively TRBD2 (6 bases). The CDR3 contains 14 residues. CDR1 and CDR2 (germline): MNHEY, SMNVEV (reference sequence). V lost 6 bases and J 4 bases, leaving 13 bases between the germline ends. The CDR3 region has the DNA TGTGCCAGCAGCCTGGACTATTCGTACAATGAGCAGTTCTTC. Protein: CASSLDYSYNEQFF.

Ten or more counts support this clonotype. The genes are TRBV20-1 and TRBJ2-7, with no clear D. The CDR3 is 10 residues long. V lost 5 bases and J lost 6, with 8 bases in between. CDR1 and CDR2 (germline): DFQATT, SNEGSKA (reference sequence). DNA of the CDR3: TGCAGTGCTCACCCGGGCGAGCAGTACTTC. It yields the protein CSAHPGEQYF.

The V and J genes are TRBV7-3 and TRBJ2-3; D possibly uses TRBD1 or TRBD2 (6 bases each). Germline lookup yields CDR1 SGHTA and CDR2 FQGTGA. V lost 2 bases and J 1 base, leaving 10 bases between the germline ends. The CDR3 extends over 15 amino acids. The CDR3 coding sequence is TGTGCCAGCAGCTTAGGGGGGCCGGGCACAGATACGCAGTATTTT. Its translation: CASSLGGPGTDTQYF. Drawing the rest from reference TRBV7-3 and TRBJ2-3, the complete variable domain is GAGVSQTPSNKVTEKGKYVELRCDPISGHTALYWYRQSLGQGPEFLIYFQGTGAADDSGLPNDRFFAVRPEGSVSTLKIQRTERGDSAVYLCASSLGGPGTDTQYFGPGTRLTVL.

V and J are TRBV28 and TRBJ2-3; TRBD2 might be the D (6 bases). The CDR3 sequence is 15 residues long. The ends were cut back, 2 bases at V and 2 bases at J, with 11 bases in the middle. Germline V lookup: CDR1 MDHEN, CDR2 SYDVKM. CDR3 in amino acids: CASSLVAGYTDTQYF. CDR3 DNA: TGTGCCAGCAGTTTAGTCGCGGGGTACACAGATACGCAGTATTTT.

In this sample, this clonotype turned up many times. The rearrangement uses TRBV20-1 and TRBJ2-3, with 12 positions matching TRBD2. From germline, CDR1 is DFQATT and CDR2 SNEGSKA (reference sequence). Trimming cost V 1 base and J 2 bases; bases outside gene matches: 4. The CDR3 sequence is 16 residues long. In nucleotides, the CDR3 is TGCAGTGCTAGAGCGGCTAGCGGGAGGGTCACAGATACGCAGTATTTT. It codes for CSARAASGRVTDTQYF.

V is TRBV5-1 and J is TRBJ2-1; TRBD1 aligns across 8 bases. The CDR3 is made up of 18 amino acids. Germline assignment: CDR1 SGHRS and CDR2 YFSETQ. V was clipped by 0 bases and J by 3 bases; unmatched bases: 11. CDR3 sequence (DNA): TGCGCCAGCAGCTTGGCCGGGCCAGGGGGCCCCATCTACAATGAGCAGTTCTTC. Amino acids: CASSLAGPGGPIYNEQFF.

This sequence joins TRBV6-5 and TRBJ2-7, with D possibly matching TRBD2 (6 bases). The V and J ends lost 0 bases and 5 bases respectively, with 14 bases between them. This CDR3 has 15 residues. CDR1 and CDR2 from the germline V gene are MNHEY and SVGAGI. The CDR3 loop is CASSYSGGKVDEQYF. Written as DNA, the CDR3 is TGTGCCAGCAGTTACTCGGGCGGGAAGGTCGACGAGCAGTACTTC.

This clonotype was observed many times. This chain joins TRBV5-1 and TRBJ2-1; 9 bases line up with TRBD2. CDR3 length: 17 residues. The J segment lost 6 bases and the V segment lost 2 bases, leaving 12 bases of the junction unmatched. Germline CDR1 SGHRS, CDR2 YFSETQ. The chain's CDR3 is CASSFVGGRAIGNEQFF. CDR3 nucleotides: TGCGCCAGCAGCTTTGTCGGCGGGAGGGCCATTGGCAATGAGCAGTTCTTC.

This clonotype was picked up many times. The CDR3 spells CASSQTGDNSPLHF. The CDR3 coding sequence is TGTGCCAGCAGCCAGACAGGGGACAATTCACCCCTCCACTTT. The chain couples TRBV3-1 to TRBJ1-6; 8 bases are a match to TRBD1. Per the germline V gene, CDR1 is LGHDT and CDR2 is YNNKEL (reference sequence). CDR3 length: 14 residues. Trimming cost V 3 bases and J 7 bases; bases outside gene matches: 2. Variable domain in full (rest from reference TRBV3-1 and TRBJ1-6): DTAVSQTPKYLVTQMGNDKSIKCEQNLGHDTMYWYKQDSKKFLKIMFSYNNKELIINETVPNRFSPKSPDKAHLNLHINSLELGDSAVYFCASSQTGDNSPLHFGNGTRLTVT.